The rows below give T cell receptor beta chains drawn from one sample of a study of T cell changes during pregnancy in multiple sclerosis. TCRdb's table, derived via immunoSEQ multiplex PCR, lists solely in-frame clones and lacks some. The table includes about 74,000 clones, 80% to 95% detected once. Sequencing used peripheral blood, obtained after pregnancy. The receptors here all came from a female donor in good health, enrolled as a control in a pregnancy study. The CDR3 runs from the conserved cysteine through the conserved F or W. Each record gives: clone size, J gene, V gene, D gene, CDR3 protein, CDR3 DNA. D genes are given only for firm matches. Only some rows state a clone size, as once, few, many or a class for expanded clones.

clone size: -
J gene: TRBJ1-6
V gene: TRBV5-6
D gene: -
CDR3 protein: CASSLGHYRSPLHF
CDR3 DNA: TGTGCCAGCAGCTTGGGCCACTACCGATCACCCCTCCACTTT

clone size: -
J gene: TRBJ1-1
V gene: TRBV7-9
D gene: -
CDR3 protein: CASSKNWSGPEAFF
CDR3 DNA: TGTGCCAGCAGCAAAAACTGGAGCGGGCCGGAAGCTTTCTTT

clone size: once
J gene: TRBJ2-7
V gene: TRBV27
D gene: TRBD2
CDR3 protein: CASSLYDSGGLDEQYF
CDR3 DNA: TGTGCCAGCAGTTTATACGATTCCGGGGGGTTGGACGAGCAGTACTTC

clone size: -
J gene: TRBJ2-7
V gene: TRBV11-1
D gene: -
CDR3 protein: CASSRGPSYEQYF
CDR3 DNA: TGTGCCAGCAGCCGTGGGCCCTCCTACGAGCAGTACTTC

clone size: -
J gene: TRBJ1-1
V gene: TRBV28
D gene: -
CDR3 protein: CASSLPGRAEAFF
CDR3 DNA: TGTGCCAGCAGTTTGCCGGGGAGGGCTGAAGCTTTCTTT

clone size: -
J gene: TRBJ1-5
V gene: TRBV2
D gene: -
CDR3 protein: CASSDRGRNQPQHF
CDR3 DNA: TGTGCCAGCAGTGACAGGGGACGCAATCAGCCCCAGCATTTT

clone size: -
J gene: TRBJ2-3
V gene: TRBV6-4
D gene: TRBD2
CDR3 protein: CASSPGLATDTQYF
CDR3 DNA: TGTGCCAGCAGCCCGGGACTAGCCACAGATACGCAGTATTTT

clone size: -
J gene: TRBJ2-3
V gene: TRBV7-6
D gene: -
CDR3 protein: CASSLNSDTQYF
CDR3 DNA: TGTGCCAGCAGCTTGAACTCAGATACGCAGTATTTT

clone size: -
J gene: TRBJ2-7
V gene: TRBV19
D gene: -
CDR3 protein: CASSNPRILGYEQYF
CDR3 DNA: TGTGCCAGTAGTAACCCCAGGATCTTGGGCTACGAGCAGTACTTC

clone size: -
J gene: TRBJ1-5
V gene: TRBV6-5
D gene: -
CDR3 protein: CASSPTGYSNQPQHF
CDR3 DNA: TGTGCCAGCAGTCCGACGGGATATAGCAATCAGCCCCAGCATTTT

clone size: -
J gene: TRBJ1-1
V gene: TRBV7-2
D gene: -
CDR3 protein: CASSLVGRSTEAFF
CDR3 DNA: TGTGCCAGCAGCTTAGTGGGGCGGAGCACTGAAGCTTTCTTT

clone size: once
J gene: TRBJ2-3
V gene: TRBV27
D gene: TRBD1
CDR3 protein: CASRPTGVDTQYF
CDR3 DNA: TGTGCCAGCAGACCGACAGGGGTAGATACGCAGTATTTT

clone size: -
J gene: TRBJ2-7
V gene: TRBV6-5
D gene: -
CDR3 protein: CASSQNYEQYF
CDR3 DNA: TGTGCCAGCAGCCAAAACTACGAGCAGTACTTC

clone size: -
J gene: TRBJ2-7
V gene: TRBV10-3
D gene: TRBD2
CDR3 protein: CAISLAGGAPEQYF
CDR3 DNA: TGTGCCATTTCCTTAGCGGGAGGGGCCCCCGAGCAGTACTTC

clone size: -
J gene: TRBJ1-5
V gene: TRBV28
D gene: -
CDR3 protein: CASSYQTGGLGSNQPQHF
CDR3 DNA: TGTGCCAGCAGTTACCAGACAGGAGGTTTAGGGAGCAATCAGCCCCAGCATTTT

clone size: -
J gene: TRBJ2-3
V gene: TRBV11-3
D gene: TRBD2
CDR3 protein: CASSLSSASGGYTDTQYF
CDR3 DNA: TGTGCCAGCAGCTTAAGTTCGGCTAGCGGGGGGTACACAGATACGCAGTATTTT

clone size: -
J gene: TRBJ1-6
V gene: TRBV19
D gene: -
CDR3 protein: CASSDRFRGSPLHF
CDR3 DNA: TGTGCCAGTAGTGATCGGTTCCGGGGTTCACCCCTCCACTTT

clone size: -
J gene: TRBJ2-2
V gene: TRBV10-3
D gene: -
CDR3 protein: CATYGYGARTGELFF
CDR3 DNA: TGTGCCACCTATGGCTATGGAGCGCGCACCGGGGAGCTGTTTTTT

clone size: -
J gene: TRBJ1-2
V gene: TRBV7-9
D gene: -
CDR3 protein: CASSLALADGYTF
CDR3 DNA: TGTGCCAGCAGCTTAGCCCTGGCCGATGGCTACACCTTC

clone size: -
J gene: TRBJ2-3
V gene: TRBV4-3
D gene: TRBD1
CDR3 protein: CASSPQGQGSTDTQYF
CDR3 DNA: TGCGCCAGCAGCCCCCAAGGACAGGGAAGCACAGATACGCAGTATTTT

clone size: -
J gene: TRBJ2-1
V gene: TRBV9
D gene: TRBD2
CDR3 protein: CASSGGGPGNEQFF
CDR3 DNA: TGTGCCAGCAGCGGGGGAGGGCCGGGCAATGAGCAGTTCTTC

clone size: -
J gene: TRBJ1-2
V gene: TRBV15
D gene: TRBD1
CDR3 protein: CATSRPLRQGGYGYTF
CDR3 DNA: TGTGCCACCAGCAGGCCTTTACGACAGGGGGGCTATGGCTACACCTTC

clone size: -
J gene: TRBJ2-3
V gene: TRBV9
D gene: -
CDR3 protein: CASSGGQTSTDTQYF
CDR3 DNA: TGTGCCAGCAGCGGAGGACAGACTAGCACAGATACGCAGTATTTT

clone size: -
J gene: TRBJ2-7
V gene: TRBV13
D gene: TRBD1
CDR3 protein: CASSSQGANYEQYF
CDR3 DNA: TGTGCCAGCAGCTCCCAGGGGGCCAATTACGAGCAGTACTTC

clone size: -
J gene: TRBJ1-4
V gene: TRBV5-5
D gene: -
CDR3 protein: CASSPGKNEKLFF
CDR3 DNA: TGTGCCAGCAGCCCGGGGAAGAATGAAAAACTGTTTTTT

clone size: -
J gene: TRBJ2-5
V gene: TRBV6-4
D gene: TRBD1
CDR3 protein: CASSDSARDGQGAQYF
CDR3 DNA: TGTGCCAGCAGTGACTCTGCCCGGGACGGCCAGGGGGCCCAGTACTTC

clone size: -
J gene: TRBJ2-7
V gene: TRBV7-9
D gene: -
CDR3 protein: CASSLEEGYEQYF
CDR3 DNA: TGTGCCAGCAGCTTAGAAGAGGGCTACGAGCAGTACTTC

clone size: -
J gene: TRBJ1-1
V gene: TRBV28
D gene: TRBD1
CDR3 protein: CATGQGLNTEAFF
CDR3 DNA: TGTGCCACCGGACAGGGATTGAACACTGAAGCTTTCTTT

clone size: -
J gene: TRBJ1-5
V gene: TRBV5-6
D gene: -
CDR3 protein: CASNRGGVSSNQPQHF
CDR3 DNA: TGTGCCAGCAACCGGGGGGGGGTCAGCAGCAATCAGCCCCAGCATTTT

clone size: -
J gene: TRBJ2-3
V gene: TRBV19
D gene: TRBD2
CDR3 protein: CASRMTSGRALRTDTQYF
CDR3 DNA: TGTGCCAGTAGGATGACTAGCGGGAGGGCCCTCCGGACAGATACGCAGTATTTT

clone size: -
J gene: TRBJ2-7
V gene: TRBV28
D gene: -
CDR3 protein: CASRTETTYEQYF
CDR3 DNA: TGTGCCAGCAGAACAGAAACCACCTACGAGCAGTACTTC

clone size: -
J gene: TRBJ2-5
V gene: TRBV18
D gene: TRBD1
CDR3 protein: CASSLGDSQETQYF
CDR3 DNA: TGTGCCAGCTCACTTGGGGACAGCCAAGAGACCCAGTACTTC

clone size: -
J gene: TRBJ1-1
V gene: TRBV5-4
D gene: TRBD1
CDR3 protein: CASSLGTGPGTEAFF
CDR3 DNA: TGTGCCAGCAGCTTGGGGACAGGGCCGGGCACTGAAGCTTTCTTT

clone size: -
J gene: TRBJ1-6
V gene: TRBV18
D gene: -
CDR3 protein: CASSPPDSFNSPLHF
CDR3 DNA: TGTGCCAGCTCACCACCGGACAGTTTCAATTCACCCCTCCACTTT

clone size: -
J gene: TRBJ1-6
V gene: TRBV19
D gene: -
CDR3 protein: CASSMEGAHNSPLHF
CDR3 DNA: TGTGCCAGTAGTATGGAAGGGGCCCATAATTCACCCCTCCACTTT

clone size: -
J gene: TRBJ2-7
V gene: TRBV28
D gene: TRBD2
CDR3 protein: CASSFVRGVSYEQYF
CDR3 DNA: TGTGCCAGCAGTTTTGTACGGGGGGTGAGCTACGAGCAGTACTTC

clone size: -
J gene: TRBJ2-3
V gene: TRBV28
D gene: -
CDR3 protein: CASSGSTDTQYF
CDR3 DNA: TGTGCCAGCAGCGGTAGCACAGATACGCAGTATTTT

clone size: once
J gene: TRBJ1-3
V gene: TRBV27
D gene: -
CDR3 protein: CASSSIRERSSGNTIYF
CDR3 DNA: TGTGCCAGCAGTTCGATCCGAGAGAGAAGCTCTGGAAACACCATATATTTT

clone size: -
J gene: TRBJ1-6
V gene: TRBV15
D gene: -
CDR3 protein: CATSLPGGEVGSPLHF
CDR3 DNA: TGTGCCACCAGCCTCCCCGGCGGGGAAGTAGGTTCACCCCTCCACTTT

clone size: once
J gene: TRBJ1-2
V gene: TRBV27
D gene: -
CDR3 protein: CASSLRQPTYGYTF
CDR3 DNA: TGTGCCAGCAGTTTAAGACAGCCTACCTATGGCTACACCTTC

clone size: -
J gene: TRBJ2-7
V gene: TRBV14
D gene: -
CDR3 protein: CASSQIGGQIYEQYF
CDR3 DNA: TGTGCCAGCAGCCAAATAGGCGGACAAATCTACGAGCAGTACTTC

clone size: -
J gene: TRBJ2-3
V gene: TRBV11-3
D gene: -
CDR3 protein: CASSWGGGYSTDTQYF
CDR3 DNA: TGTGCCAGCAGCTGGGGTGGGGGCTATAGCACAGATACGCAGTATTTT

clone size: -
J gene: TRBJ2-7
V gene: TRBV6-6
D gene: TRBD1
CDR3 protein: CASSYRDSASYEQYF
CDR3 DNA: TGTGCCAGCAGTTACCGGGACAGTGCCTCCTACGAGCAGTACTTC

clone size: -
J gene: TRBJ1-3
V gene: TRBV7-8
D gene: -
CDR3 protein: CASSLALVPGWVSGNTIYF
CDR3 DNA: TGTGCCAGCAGCTTAGCGCTGGTTCCAGGGTGGGTTTCTGGAAACACCATATATTTT

clone size: -
J gene: TRBJ2-3
V gene: TRBV6-4
D gene: TRBD2
CDR3 protein: CASSDSAAGGYTQYF
CDR3 DNA: TGTGCCAGCAGTGACTCCGCGGCGGGAGGGTATACGCAGTATTTT